This T cell receptor beta chain emerged from a study of blood T cells in healthy people across ages. The CDR3 runs 14 residues. Germline values: CDR1 SGDLS, CDR2 YYNGEE. Primers used in a second PCR of about 6 to 11 cycles were a sample-barcoded 5' primer and a J-beta primer mix. From the 5' RACE reads, TCRdb called clonotypes with MiXCR, one entry per CDR3 protein. The repertoire consists of about 1.7 million distinct CDR3 sequences, with roughly 27% occurring once and the leading ten covering 6.5% to 8.5%. As concerns this clonotype: A read error is possible here, since a much larger clone lies one base away.

The J gene is TRBJ2-5, the V gene TRBV9, with D maybe TRBD2 (6 bases). The sequenced sample was blood. The receptor comes from a woman aged 30 to 39 in good health. CDR3 residues: CANSGGEEGETQYF. The CDR3 bases are TGTGCCAACAGCGGAGGGGAGGAGGGAGAGACCCAGTACTTC. The variable domain in full, with the rest retrieved from reference TRBV9 and TRBJ2-5, is DSGVTQTPKHLITATGQRVTLRCSPRSGDLSVYWYQQSLDQGLQFLIQYYNGEERAKGNILERFSAQQFPDLHSELNLSSLELGDSALYFCANSGGEEGETQYFGPGTRLLVL.